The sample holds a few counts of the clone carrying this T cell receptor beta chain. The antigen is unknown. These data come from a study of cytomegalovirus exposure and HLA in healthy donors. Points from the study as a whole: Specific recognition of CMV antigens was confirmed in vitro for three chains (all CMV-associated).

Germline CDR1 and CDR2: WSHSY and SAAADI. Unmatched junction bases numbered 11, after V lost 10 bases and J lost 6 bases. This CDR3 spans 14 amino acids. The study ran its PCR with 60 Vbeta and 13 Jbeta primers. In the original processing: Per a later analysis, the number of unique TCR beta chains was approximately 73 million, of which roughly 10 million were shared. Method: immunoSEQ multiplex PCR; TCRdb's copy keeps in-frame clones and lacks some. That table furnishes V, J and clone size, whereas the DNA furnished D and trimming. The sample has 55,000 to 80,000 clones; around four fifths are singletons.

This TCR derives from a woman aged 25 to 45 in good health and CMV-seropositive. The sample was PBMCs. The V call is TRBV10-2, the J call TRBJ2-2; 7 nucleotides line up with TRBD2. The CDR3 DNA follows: TGCGCCACCAATAGCGGGTCCCTGGCCGGGGAGCTGTTTTTT. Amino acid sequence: CATNSGSLAGELFF.